This TCR beta chain was sequenced in a study of Graves' ophthalmopathy and Graves' hyperthyroidism. Losses at the gene ends were 5 bases for V and 10 bases for J; bases not matched to a gene: 9. Germline assignment: CDR1 LNHDA and CDR2 SQIVND (reference sequence). The CDR3 length is 16 residues. Each diagnosis was determined on the basis of clinical symptoms, serum thyroxine, TRAb, thyroid ultrasound and orbital computed tomography. RNA transcripts served as template for amplifying TCR beta CDR3 sequences. Second-round multiplex PCR followed a first-round RT-PCR using HTBI primers. TCRdb itself ran the multiplex PCR reads through MiXCR, one entry per CDR3 protein. The table has hundreds of thousands of distinct CDR3 sequences, roughly two fifths seen once; the top ten hold over 2.5%.

Sequencing was performed on peripheral blood. J is TRBJ1-6 and V is TRBV19; the match to TRBD1 covers 12 bases. This TCR was sampled from an adult man with Graves' ophthalmopathy. In nucleotides, the CDR3 is TGTGCCAGTAGTTTGGCGGGGACAGGGGGCTTGTCACCCCTCCACTTT. This translates into CASSLAGTGGLSPLHF.